The entry below gives a single TCR beta chain sequence along with its context. Its target antigen remains unknown. Per-base quality was not reported, and no clone a single base away is much larger than it. At the junction V is shortened by 5 bases and J by 7 bases, with 6 bases in between. Including the terminal cysteine and phenylalanine, the CDR3 comprises 12 residues. The kept DNA is CDR3 alone, 36 bases in frame from the first base. The germline V gene (reference sequence) specifies LNHNV as CDR1 and YYDKDF as CDR2. Libraries were built with the immunoSEQ multiplex PCR assay. TCRdb limited this immuneACCESS table to in-frame rearrangements with V and J called. A share of clones is missing; checked studies link under half to unresolved V genes, and the rest is unexplained. The sample yields some 190,000 clones; approximately 91% were counted once. 1.8% of the sample is taken by the ten largest. These data come from a study of control samples from healthy donors and cancer patients (dated by TCRdb to 2020 to 2021).

Sequencing was performed on blood. The chain is assembled from TRBV15 and TRBJ1-6, with a weak D call of TRBD1 (6 bases match). This TCR was recovered from a man under 40 in good health. The nucleotide sequence reads as follows: TGTGCCACCAGCGGACAGAATTCACCCCTCCACTTT. Translated, it gives CATSGQNSPLHF.